These T cell receptor beta chains were read from a single sample in a study of cytomegalovirus exposure and HLA in healthy donors. Here immunoSEQ multiplex PCR was the method, and the copy in TCRdb shows in-frame clones only, minus some. This sample has 65,000 to 85,000 clones, with around 66% found just once. The specimen sequenced was PBMCs. These receptors all come from a man aged 55 to 70 in good health and CMV-seropositive. CDR3s include the opening cysteine and the closing phenylalanine or tryptophan. D genes are given only for firm matches. The size entry is marked missing in some rows and otherwise reads once, few, many or a size class.

abundance,d_gene,v_gene,j_gene,CDR3nt,CDR3aa
NA,TRBD2,TRBV28,TRBJ2-1,TGTGCCAGCACCCTGGGAGGGAGCTCCTACAATGAGCAGTTCTTC,CASTLGGSSYNEQFF
NA,NA,TRBV10-3,TRBJ2-1,TGTGCCATCAGTGCCGGCAGGCCCCGTGAGCAGTTCTTC,CAISAGRPREQFF
NA,NA,TRBV19,TRBJ2-7,TGTGCCAGTAGTATAGGCAGGGCCTACGAGCAGTACTTC,CASSIGRAYEQYF
once,NA,TRBV10-1,TRBJ2-2,TGCGCCAGCAGCTCGAACACCGGGGAGCTGTTTTTT,CASSSNTGELFF
once,TRBD1,TRBV13,TRBJ2-2,TGTGCCAGCAGCCAGGGACAGGGGTCTAACACCGGGGAGCTGTTTTTT,CASSQGQGSNTGELFF
NA,NA,TRBV11-2,TRBJ2-5,TGTGCCAGCAGCTTAGTGGGGGGGGCCTACCAAGAGACCCAGTACTTC,CASSLVGGAYQETQYF
NA,NA,TRBV27,TRBJ2-1,TGTGCCAGCAGTTCGTCTAATAAGGGGTGGTTCAATGAGCAGTTCTTC,CASSSSNKGWFNEQFF
NA,NA,TRBV28,TRBJ2-7,TGTGCCAGCAGTTTAAGGGGTCTAAACTCCTACGAGCAGTACTTC,CASSLRGLNSYEQYF
NA,NA,TRBV9,TRBJ1-1,TGTGCCAGCAGCGCCGGGGGGGGAACTGACACTGAAGCTTTCTTT,CASSAGGGTDTEAFF
NA,TRBD2,TRBV6-5,TRBJ2-3,TGTGCCAGCTCCACCCGGGGAGGGCCGGAAGATACGCAGTATTTT,CASSTRGGPEDTQYF
NA,TRBD1,TRBV7-2,TRBJ1-5,TGTGCCAGCAGCTTTAGACAGGGCTTGAATCAGCCCCAGCATTTT,CASSFRQGLNQPQHF
NA,TRBD1,TRBV19,TRBJ1-4,TGTGCCAGCATGCCGAGAGGACAGGGTGTCGAAAAACTGTTTTTT,CASMPRGQGVEKLFF
few,NA,TRBV5-6,TRBJ1-2,TGTGCCAGCAGCTTGGCGTCCCAGGCCTATGGCTACACCTTC,CASSLASQAYGYTF
NA,NA,TRBV19,TRBJ2-1,TGTGCCAGTAGTATTGGCAATAACAATGAGCAGTTCTTC,CASSIGNNNEQFF
NA,NA,TRBV28,TRBJ1-5,TGTGCCAGCATCCCTCAGGAGGGGCAGCCCCAGCATTTT,CASIPQEGQPQHF
few,NA,TRBV27,TRBJ2-7,TGTGCCAGCAGTTTACGCGGGCCCTCCTACGAGCAGTACTTC,CASSLRGPSYEQYF
few,NA,TRBV4-3,TRBJ2-4,TGCGCCAGCAGCCACGCCGGGACGGATTGGGGGCGAGACATTCAGTACTTC,CASSHAGTDWGRDIQYF
NA,NA,TRBV5-6,TRBJ1-1,TGTGCCAGCAGCTTCGGGGGGCGCGGGACTGAAGCTTTCTTT,CASSFGGRGTEAFF
NA,NA,TRBV19,TRBJ2-5,TGTGCCAGTAGTATCGGGTGGTCTGGGTTCCAAGAGACCCAGTACTTC,CASSIGWSGFQETQYF
NA,TRBD1,TRBV2,TRBJ2-1,TGTGCCAGCAACTCCGGGACAGGAGTCTCCCAGCAGTTCTTC,CASNSGTGVSQQFF
NA,NA,TRBV5-5,TRBJ1-1,TGTGCCAGCAGCTTGGGGCTGAACACTGAAGCTTTCTTT,CASSLGLNTEAFF
NA,TRBD1,TRBV5-8,TRBJ1-5,TGTGCCAGCAGCATAGGACAGGAGTACAATCAGCCCCAGCATTTT,CASSIGQEYNQPQHF
NA,NA,TRBV30,TRBJ1-1,TGTGCCTGGAGTCCCGTTAACACTGAAGCTTTCTTT,CAWSPVNTEAFF
NA,TRBD1,TRBV6-5,TRBJ2-2,TGTGCCAGCAGTTACAAGGGGGCGGTCACCGGGGAGCTGTTTTTT,CASSYKGAVTGELFF
NA,NA,TRBV5-4,TRBJ2-7,TGTGCCAGCAGATCCTTGGGCAGCAACGAGCAGTACTTC,CASRSLGSNEQYF
NA,TRBD1,TRBV4-2,TRBJ1-2,TGTGCCAGCAGCCAAGGAGAGGGGGCGAACTATGGCTACACCTTC,CASSQGEGANYGYTF
NA,NA,TRBV5-1,TRBJ2-2,TGCGCCAGCAGCTCCACAGGGACCAAAATTGAGAACACCGGGGAGCTGTTTTTT,CASSSTGTKIENTGELFF
NA,NA,TRBV19,TRBJ1-1,TGTGCCAGTAGTATAGAGGGCAGGAACACTGAAGCTTTCTTT,CASSIEGRNTEAFF
NA,TRBD1,TRBV19,TRBJ1-2,TGTGCCAGTAGTATAGCCCCCGGGACAGCCACCTCCTATGGCTACACCTTC,CASSIAPGTATSYGYTF
NA,NA,TRBV19,TRBJ1-1,TGTGCCAGTATTTGGGGGGAAGCTTCGACTGAAGCTTTCTTT,CASIWGEASTEAFF
once,NA,TRBV6-5,TRBJ2-7,TGTGCCAGCAGTGAAGTTGGGGGCACCTACGAGCAGTACTTC,CASSEVGGTYEQYF
NA,NA,TRBV18,TRBJ1-1,TGTGCCAGCTCACCCGTCAGAAACACTGAAGCTTTCTTT,CASSPVRNTEAFF
NA,TRBD2,TRBV5-1,TRBJ2-2,TGCGCCAGCAGCTTGAGACTAGCGGGGGGAACAAACACCGGGGAGCTGTTTTTT,CASSLRLAGGTNTGELFF